This T cell receptor beta chain was recovered during a study of identical twins. Study conclusions and caveats: The same donors were not followed; conclusions instead depended on cross-sectional statistical analysis. For cord blood, abundant beta clonotypes had fewer insertions, unlike memory repertoires, which showed none.

One entry per CDR3 protein results from TCRdb running MiXCR on the 5' RACE reads. The sample shows around 480,000 distinct CDR3 sequences, approximately 14% of them seen only once. The J segment lost 4 bases and the V segment lost 0 bases, leaving 11 bases of the junction unmatched. This CDR3 is built from 19 residues. Per the germline V gene, CDR1 is SGHTA and CDR2 is FQGNSA. This clonotype was seen many times. Its antigen remains unidentified. This sample also appeared in a second study, on yellow fever vaccine responses in identical twins.

The chain uses TRBV7-2 and TRBJ2-6; 8 nucleotides match TRBD1. Sequenced sample: CD4+ T cells sorted from blood. The receptor was isolated from a young woman in good health. CDR3 nucleotide sequence: TGTGCCAGCAGCTTAGCGCCCAGGGGGCCCTCTCTGGGGGCCAACGTCCTGACTTTC. Its translation: CASSLAPRGPSLGANVLTF.